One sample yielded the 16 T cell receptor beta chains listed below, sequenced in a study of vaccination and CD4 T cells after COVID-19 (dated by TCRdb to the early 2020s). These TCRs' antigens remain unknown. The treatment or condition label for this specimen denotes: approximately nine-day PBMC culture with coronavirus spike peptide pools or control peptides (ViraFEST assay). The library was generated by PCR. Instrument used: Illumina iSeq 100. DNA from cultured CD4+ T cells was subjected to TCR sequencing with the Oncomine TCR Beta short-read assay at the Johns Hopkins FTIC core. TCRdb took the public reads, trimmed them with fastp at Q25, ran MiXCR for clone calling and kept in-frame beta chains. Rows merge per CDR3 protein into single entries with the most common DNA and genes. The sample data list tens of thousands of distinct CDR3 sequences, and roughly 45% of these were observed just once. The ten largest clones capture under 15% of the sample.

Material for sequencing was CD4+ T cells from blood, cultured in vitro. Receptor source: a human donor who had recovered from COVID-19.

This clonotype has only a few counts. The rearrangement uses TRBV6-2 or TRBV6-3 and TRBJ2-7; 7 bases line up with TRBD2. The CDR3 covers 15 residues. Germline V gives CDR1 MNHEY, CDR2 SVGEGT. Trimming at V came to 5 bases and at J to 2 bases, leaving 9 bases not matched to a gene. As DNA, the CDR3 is TGTGCCAGCAGTCCCCGCGGGACTACCACCTACGAGCAGTACTTC. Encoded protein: CASSPRGTTTYEQYF.

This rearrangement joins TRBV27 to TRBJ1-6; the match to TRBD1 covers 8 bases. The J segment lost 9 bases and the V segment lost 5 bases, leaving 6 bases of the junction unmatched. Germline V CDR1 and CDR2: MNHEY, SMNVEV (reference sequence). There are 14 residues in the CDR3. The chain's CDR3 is CASSAGQGGSPLHF. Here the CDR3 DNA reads TGTGCCAGCAGTGCCGGACAGGGAGGTTCACCCCTCCACTTT.

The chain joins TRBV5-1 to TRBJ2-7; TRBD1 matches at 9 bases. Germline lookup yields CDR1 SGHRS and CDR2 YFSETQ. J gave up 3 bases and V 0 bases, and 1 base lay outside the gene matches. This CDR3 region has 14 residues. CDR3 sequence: CASSLGDRVYEQYF. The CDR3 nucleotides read TGCGCCAGCAGCTTGGGGGACAGGGTCTACGAGCAGTACTTC.

DNA for the CDR3: TGCAGTGCGAGCAAACAGGGCGCCAATGAAAAACTGTTTTTT. Translated, it gives CSASKQGANEKLFF. The chain links TRBV20-1 to TRBJ1-4; TRBD1 might be the D (6 bases). CDR3 size: 14 residues. V was trimmed by 6 bases and J by 5 bases, leaving 16 bases between them. The V gene's germline CDR1 is DFQATT and CDR2 SNEGSKA (reference sequence).

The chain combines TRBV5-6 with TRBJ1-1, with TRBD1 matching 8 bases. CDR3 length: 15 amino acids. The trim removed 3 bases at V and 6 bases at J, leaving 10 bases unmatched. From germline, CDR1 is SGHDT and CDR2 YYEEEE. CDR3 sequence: CASSSRLQGVSEAFF. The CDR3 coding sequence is TGTGCCAGCAGCTCCCGATTACAGGGGGTCTCTGAAGCTTTCTTT. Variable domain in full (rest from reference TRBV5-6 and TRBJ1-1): DAGVTQSPTHLIKTRGQQVTLRCSPKSGHDTVSWYQQALGQGPQFIFQYYEEEERQRGNFPDRFSGHQFPNYSSELNVNALLLGDSALYLCASSSRLQGVSEAFFGQGTRLTVV.

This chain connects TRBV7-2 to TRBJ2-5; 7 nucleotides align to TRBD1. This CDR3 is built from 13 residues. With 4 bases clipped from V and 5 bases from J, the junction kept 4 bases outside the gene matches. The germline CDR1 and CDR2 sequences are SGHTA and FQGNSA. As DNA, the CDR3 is TGTGCCAGCAGCTCAGGGGGATGGGAGACCCAGTACTTC. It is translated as CASSSGGWETQYF.

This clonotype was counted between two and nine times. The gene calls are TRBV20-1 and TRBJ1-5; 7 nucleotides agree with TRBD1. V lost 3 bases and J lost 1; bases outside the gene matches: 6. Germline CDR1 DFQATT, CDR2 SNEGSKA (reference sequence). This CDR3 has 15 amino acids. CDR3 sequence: CSASRGGASNQPQHF. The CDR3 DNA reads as TGCAGTGCTAGCAGGGGGGGTGCGAGCAATCAGCCCCAGCATTTT.

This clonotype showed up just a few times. In nucleotides, the CDR3 is TGTGCCAGCAGTGAAGCGCTCAGGGGCGCAGGCTATGGCTACACCTTC. It translates to CASSEALRGAGYGYTF. The rearrangement links TRBV6-1 to TRBJ1-2, with a weak D call TRBD1 (6 bases). Trimming cost V 0 bases and J 4 bases, with 15 bases left between them. The CDR3 runs 16 residues. Germline CDR1 reads MNHNS; CDR2 reads SASEGT.

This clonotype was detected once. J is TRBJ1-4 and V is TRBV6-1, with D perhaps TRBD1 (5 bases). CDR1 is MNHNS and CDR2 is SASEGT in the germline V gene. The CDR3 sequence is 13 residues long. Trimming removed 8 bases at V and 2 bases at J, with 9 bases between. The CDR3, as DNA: TGTGCCAGCTTGGGGCGTACTAATGAAAAACTGTTTTTT. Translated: CASLGRTNEKLFF.

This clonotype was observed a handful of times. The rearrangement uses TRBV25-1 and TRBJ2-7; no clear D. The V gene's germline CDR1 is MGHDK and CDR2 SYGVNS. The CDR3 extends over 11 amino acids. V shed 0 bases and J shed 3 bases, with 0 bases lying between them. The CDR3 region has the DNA TGTGCCAGCAGTGAATACTACGAGCAGTACTTC. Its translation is CASSEYYEQYF.

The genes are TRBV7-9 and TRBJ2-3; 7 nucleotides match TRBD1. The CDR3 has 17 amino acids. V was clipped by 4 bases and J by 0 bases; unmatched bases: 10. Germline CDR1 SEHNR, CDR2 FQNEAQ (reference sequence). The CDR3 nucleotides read TGTGCCAGCAGCTGGAAGGGACAGACCGCTAGCACAGATACGCAGTATTTT. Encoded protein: CASSWKGQTASTDTQYF.

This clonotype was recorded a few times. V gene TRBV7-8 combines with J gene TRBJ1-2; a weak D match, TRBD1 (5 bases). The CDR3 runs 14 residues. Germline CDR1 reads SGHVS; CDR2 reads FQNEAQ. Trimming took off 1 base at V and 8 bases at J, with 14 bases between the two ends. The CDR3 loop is CASSLGARGKGYTF. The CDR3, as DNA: TGTGCCAGCAGCTTAGGGGCGAGGGGCAAGGGCTACACCTTC.

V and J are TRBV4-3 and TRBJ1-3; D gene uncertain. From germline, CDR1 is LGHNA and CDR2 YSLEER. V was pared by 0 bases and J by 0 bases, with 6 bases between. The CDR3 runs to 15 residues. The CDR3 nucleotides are TGCGCCAGCAGCCAAGAGGGGAACTCTGGAAACACCATATATTTT. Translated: CASSQEGNSGNTIYF.

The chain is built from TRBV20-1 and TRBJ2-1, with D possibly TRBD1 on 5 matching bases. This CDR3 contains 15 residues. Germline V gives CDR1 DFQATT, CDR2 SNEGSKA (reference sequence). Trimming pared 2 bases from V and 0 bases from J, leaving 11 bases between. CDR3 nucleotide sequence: TGCAGTGCTAGAACGGACACGAGCTCCTACAATGAGCAGTTCTTC. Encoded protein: CSARTDTSSYNEQFF.

CDR3 sequence (DNA): TGTGCCAGCAGCGGTCCGGGACAGATCAACCAAGAGACCCAGTACTTC. This codes for CASSGPGQINQETQYF. The rearrangement joins TRBV7-6 to TRBJ2-5, with 7 nucleotides matching TRBD1. The V segment lost 5 bases and the J segment 0 bases; nucleotides outside the gene matches: 9. CDR1 and CDR2 (germline): SGHVS, FNYEAQ. The CDR3 covers 16 residues.

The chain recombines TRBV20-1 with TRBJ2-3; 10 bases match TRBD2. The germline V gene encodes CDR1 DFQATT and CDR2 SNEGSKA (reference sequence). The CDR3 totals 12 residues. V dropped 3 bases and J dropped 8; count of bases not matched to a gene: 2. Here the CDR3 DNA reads TGCAGTGCTAGTAGCGGGGGGCTTACGCAGTATTTT. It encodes CSASSGGLTQYF.